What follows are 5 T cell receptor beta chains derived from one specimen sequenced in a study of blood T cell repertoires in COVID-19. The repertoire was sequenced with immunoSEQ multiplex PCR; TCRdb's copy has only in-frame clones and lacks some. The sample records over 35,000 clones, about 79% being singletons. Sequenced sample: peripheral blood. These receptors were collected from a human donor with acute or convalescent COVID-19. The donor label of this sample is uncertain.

CDR3 in amino acids: CASSPRLAGASSEQFF. For the CDR3, the DNA is TGCGCCAGCAGCCCGAGACTAGCGGGAGCCTCAAGTGAGCAGTTCTTC. This chain joins TRBV5-1 and TRBJ2-1; 12 bases map to TRBD2. V shed 4 bases, J shed 9 bases, and the junction held 11 bases outside the gene matches. CDR3 length: 16 amino acids. Germline CDR1 SGHRS, CDR2 YFSETQ.

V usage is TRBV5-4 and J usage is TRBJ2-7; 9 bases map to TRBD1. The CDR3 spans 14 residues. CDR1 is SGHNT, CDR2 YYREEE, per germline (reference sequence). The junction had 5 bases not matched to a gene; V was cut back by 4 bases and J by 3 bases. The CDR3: CASSTGQGFYEQYF. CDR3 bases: TGTGCCAGCAGCACGGGACAGGGATTCTACGAGCAGTACTTC. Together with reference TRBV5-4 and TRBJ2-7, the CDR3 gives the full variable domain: ETGVTQSPTHLIKTRGQQVTLRCSSQSGHNTVSWYQQALGQGPQFIFQYYREEENGRGNFPPRFSGLQFPNYSSELNVNALELDDSALYLCASSTGQGFYEQYFGPGTRLTVT.

The CDR3 spells CASSHYNEQFF. In DNA, the CDR3 is TGTGCCAGCAGTCATTACAATGAGCAGTTCTTC. The rearrangement uses TRBV12-3 or TRBV12-4 and TRBJ2-1; D gene uncertain. This CDR3 contains 11 residues. With 5 bases removed from V and 4 bases from J, the gap between germline ends came to 3 bases.

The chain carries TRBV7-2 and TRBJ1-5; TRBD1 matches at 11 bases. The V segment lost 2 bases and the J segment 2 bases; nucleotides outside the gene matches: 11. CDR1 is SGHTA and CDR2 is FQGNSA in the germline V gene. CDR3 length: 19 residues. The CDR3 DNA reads TGTGCCAGCAGCTTACCCCACGGACAGGGGGCGAGGGGCAATCAGCCCCAGCATTTT. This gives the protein CASSLPHGQGARGNQPQHF.

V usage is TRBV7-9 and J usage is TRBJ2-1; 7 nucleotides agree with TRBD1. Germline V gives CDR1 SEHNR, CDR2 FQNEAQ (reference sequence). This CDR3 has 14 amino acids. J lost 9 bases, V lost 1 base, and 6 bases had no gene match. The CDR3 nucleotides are TGTGCCAGCAGCTTAGGACAGGGATTCGGTGAGCAGTTCTTC. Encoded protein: CASSLGQGFGEQFF.